These 23 T cell receptor beta chains originate from one sample sequenced in a study of blood T cell repertoires in COVID-19. The table came from immunoSEQ multiplex PCR; TCRdb's copy has only in-frame clones and leaves some out. The data show 150,000 to 200,000 clones, about 82% seen once. The sample taken for sequencing was peripheral blood. The receptors stem from a man aged 55 to 70 with COVID-19, enrolled during active disease.

This clone has only one observation. V usage is TRBV9 and J usage is TRBJ2-3; 7 positions agree with TRBD1. The germline V gene encodes CDR1 SGDLS and CDR2 YYNGEE. The CDR3 sequence is 15 residues long. V shed 4 bases, J shed 8 bases, and the junction held 13 bases outside the gene matches. CDR3 in amino acids: CASSLQDRSQGTQYF. The CDR3 nucleotides read TGTGCCAGCAGCCTCCAGGACAGGTCTCAAGGTACGCAGTATTTT.

The chain carries TRBV5-4 and TRBJ1-2; 10 bases are a match to TRBD1. The J segment lost 4 bases and the V segment lost 5 bases, leaving 8 bases of the junction unmatched. The germline gives CDR1 SGHNT, CDR2 YYREEE (reference sequence). This CDR3 has 15 amino acids. The CDR3, as DNA: TGTGCCAGCAGTAAGCCGGGACAGGGGTCCTATGGCTACACCTTC. Translated: CASSKPGQGSYGYTF.

V and J are TRBV28 and TRBJ1-3; 7 bases map to TRBD1. V shed 6 bases and J 10 bases; nucleotides not matched to a gene: 12. The CDR3 spans 14 residues. The V gene's germline CDR1 is MDHEN and CDR2 SYDVKM. The CDR3 protein is CASSRGQVAGTIYF. The CDR3 DNA follows: TGTGCCAGCAGCCGAGGACAGGTAGCAGGTACCATATATTTT.

The V gene is TRBV19, the J gene TRBJ2-2; D is unresolved. The V gene lost 0 bases and the J gene lost 5 bases, with 10 bases spanning the gap. Germline V gene data show CDR1 as LNHDA and CDR2 as SQIVND (reference sequence). The CDR3 consists of 15 residues. Here the CDR3 reads CASSIDELLTGELFF. The CDR3 DNA follows: TGTGCCAGTAGTATAGATGAACTGTTAACCGGGGAGCTGTTTTTT.

The V call is TRBV30, the J call TRBJ1-6, with a possible D match to TRBD1 (5 bases). The germline CDR1 and CDR2 sequences are GTSNPN and SVGIG (reference sequence). The ends were cut back, 8 bases at V and 4 bases at J, with 12 bases in the middle. This CDR3 is built from 13 residues. The CDR3 nucleotides read TGTGCCCGGCAGGGCTTGTATAATTCACCCCTCCACTTT. Protein product: CARQGLYNSPLHF.

This clone showed up just a few times. The chain has TRBV6-5 and TRBJ1-2, with unresolved D. Germline values: CDR1 MNHEY, CDR2 SVGAGI. V lost 0 bases and J 8 bases, leaving 13 bases between the germline ends. The CDR3 runs to 14 residues. The CDR3 spells CASSYSGFPSGYTF. DNA of the CDR3: TGTGCCAGCAGTTACTCCGGGTTTCCGTCCGGCTACACCTTC.

The V call is TRBV9, the J call TRBJ2-3; 9 bases fit TRBD2. J gave up 4 bases and V 0 bases, and 9 bases lay outside the gene matches. CDR3 length equals 17 residues. Germline CDR1 and CDR2: SGDLS and YYNGEE. The CDR3 sequence is CASSVAGNSGRADTQYF. CDR3 in DNA: TGTGCCAGCAGCGTAGCTGGGAATAGCGGGAGAGCAGATACGCAGTATTTT. Variable domain in full (rest from reference TRBV9 and TRBJ2-3): DSGVTQTPKHLITATGQRVTLRCSPRSGDLSVYWYQQSLDQGLQFLIQYYNGEERAKGNILERFSAQQFPDLHSELNLSSLELGDSALYFCASSVAGNSGRADTQYFGPGTRLTVL.

In this sample, this clone turned up once. V usage is TRBV3-1 (or the pseudogene TRBV3-2) and J usage is TRBJ1-1; a weak D match, TRBD1 (5 bases). Germline V CDR1 and CDR2: LGHDT, YNNKEL (reference sequence). Trimming cost V 6 bases and J 1 base, with 9 bases left between them. The CDR3 contains 13 residues. Written as DNA, the CDR3 is TGTGCCAGCAGTCGTACAGGGAACACTGAAGCTTTCTTT. Residues: CASSRTGNTEAFF.

This sequence joins TRBV9 and TRBJ2-2; possibly TRBD1 for D (5 bases). This CDR3 is 14 amino acids long. Trimming took off 3 bases at V and 1 base at J, with 7 bases between the two ends. The germline V gene encodes CDR1 SGDLS and CDR2 YYNGEE. The DNA for the CDR3 is TGTGCCAGCAGCGCGACAGTGAACACCGGGGAGCTGTTTTTT. Translation gives CASSATVNTGELFF.

The CDR3 spells CASSRPGTGPRAGNTIYF. CDR3 DNA sequence: TGTGCCAGCAGTCGTCCCGGGACAGGCCCGAGGGCTGGAAACACCATATATTTT. The chain couples TRBV28 to TRBJ1-3; 8 positions agree with TRBD1. Germline CDR1 and CDR2: MDHEN and SYDVKM. J gave up 2 bases and V 5 bases, and 14 bases lay outside the gene matches. This CDR3 has 18 amino acids.

The V and J genes are TRBV30 and TRBJ1-5; D is possibly TRBD1 (5 bases). Trimming left V 5 bases short and J 2 bases short, with 13 bases between. CDR1 GTSNPN and CDR2 SVGIG come from the germline V gene (reference sequence). This CDR3 region has 14 residues. Written as DNA, the CDR3 is TGTGCCTGGGGAGGGGTACAGGGCAATCAGCCCCAGCATTTT. It translates to CAWGGVQGNQPQHF.

V usage is TRBV4-1 and J usage is TRBJ1-4; D unclear. This CDR3 is 13 amino acids long. Trimming shortened V by 0 bases and J by 8 bases, and 7 bases separated the two germline ends. The germline V gene encodes CDR1 MGHRA and CDR2 YSYEKL. The CDR3 DNA reads TGCGCCAGCAGCCAAGAGCGCGGGGAAAAACTGTTTTTT. As protein: CASSQERGEKLFF.

The V call is TRBV28, the J call TRBJ2-3; maybe TRBD1 (8 bases). The CDR3 is made up of 14 amino acids. From germline, CDR1 is MDHEN and CDR2 SYDVKM. V lost 10 bases and J lost 8, with 22 bases in between. CDR3 in amino acids: CATLRDRRERTQYF. The CDR3 DNA reads as TGTGCCACCCTAAGGGACAGGCGGGAGCGTACGCAGTATTTT.

CDR3 protein: CAISEQDRRRTTEAFF. The CDR3 region has the DNA TGTGCCATCAGTGAGCAAGACAGGCGTAGGACGACTGAAGCTTTCTTT. This sequence joins TRBV10-3 and TRBJ1-1, with D perhaps matching TRBD1 (6 bases). CDR3 length equals 16 residues. The germline V and J ends were trimmed by 2 bases and 5 bases, with 18 bases remaining between them. Per the germline V gene, CDR1 is ENHRY and CDR2 is SYGVKD.

The chain has TRBV27 and TRBJ1-1; D is perhaps TRBD1 (5 bases). Trimming cost V 8 bases and J 4 bases, with 14 bases left between them. Per germline, CDR1 MNHEY and CDR2 SMNVEV (reference sequence). CDR3 size: 13 residues. The CDR3 DNA reads TGTGCCAGCTACCTCAGGGTGGGCACTGAAGCTTTCTTT. This codes for CASYLRVGTEAFF.

The chain uses TRBV30 and TRBJ1-3; weak D call: TRBD1 (6 bases). The germline gives CDR1 GTSNPN, CDR2 SVGIG (reference sequence). The CDR3 runs 15 residues. Trimming pared 4 bases from V and 1 base from J, leaving 14 bases between. CDR3 nucleotides: TGTGCCTGGAAGACAGGATCGGCTTCTGGAAACACCATATATTTT. Its translation: CAWKTGSASGNTIYF. Filled out from reference TRBV30 and TRBJ1-3, the complete variable domain reads SQTIHQWPATLVQPVGSPLSLECTVEGTSNPNLYWYRQAAGRGLQLLFYSVGIGQISSEVPQNLSASRPQDRQFILSSKKLLLSDSGFYLCAWKTGSASGNTIYFGEGSWLTVV.

The chain employs TRBV3-1 (or the pseudogene TRBV3-2) and TRBJ1-4; 10 positions match TRBD1. Germline lookup yields CDR1 LGHDT and CDR2 YNNKEL (reference sequence). Trimming at V came to 3 bases and at J to 6 bases, leaving 7 bases not matched to a gene. The CDR3 sequence is 16 residues long. CDR3 DNA sequence: TGTGCCAGCAGCCACCACCCCGGGACAGGGGATGAAAAACTGTTTTTT. Translation gives CASSHHPGTGDEKLFF.

This chain connects TRBV6-5 to TRBJ2-2, with a tentative D call TRBD2 (6 bases). Germline CDR1 MNHEY, CDR2 SVGAGI. The CDR3 is 15 amino acids. Trimming took off 10 bases at V and 2 bases at J, with 17 bases between the two ends. CDR3 nucleotides: TGTGCCACCAACTCATTGGGAGGCAACACCGGGGAGCTGTTTTTT. Translated, it gives CATNSLGGNTGELFF.

This clone has a single count. V is TRBV28 and J is TRBJ1-4, with TRBD1 as a possible D gene (6 bases). CDR3 length: 15 residues. V dropped 6 bases and J dropped 4 bases, with 15 bases sitting between them. Germline V gene data show CDR1 as MDHEN and CDR2 as SYDVKM. The CDR3 DNA is TGTGCCAGCAGCCCCTCGTCCAGGGGTAATGAAAAACTGTTTTTT. Amino acids: CASSPSSRGNEKLFF. Supplemented by reference TRBV28 and TRBJ1-4, the full variable domain reads DVKVTQSSRYLVKRTGEKVFLECVQDMDHENMFWYRQDPGLGLRLIYFSYDVKMKEKGDIPEGYSVSREKKERFSLILESASTNQTSMYLCASSPSSRGNEKLFFGSGTQLSVL.

The V call is TRBV5-6, the J call TRBJ1-4, with unresolved D. CDR3 size: 12 residues. Germline V CDR1 and CDR2: SGHDT, YYEEEE. Trimming pared 1 base from V and 8 bases from J, leaving 6 bases between. CDR3 residues: CASSLSEEKLFF. CDR3 bases: TGTGCCAGCAGCTTGTCAGAAGAAAAACTGTTTTTT.

The rearrangement uses TRBV29-1 and TRBJ2-2, with 10 bases aligning to TRBD1. The germline CDR1 and CDR2 sequences are SQVTM and ANQGSEA. V lost 4 bases and J lost 5; bases outside the gene matches: 4. The CDR3 is made up of 14 amino acids. The CDR3 DNA follows: TGCAGCGTTGTGGGGACAGGGGAAACCGGGGAGCTGTTTTTT. This gives the protein CSVVGTGETGELFF.

The genes are TRBV15 and TRBJ1-1; 11 bases agree with TRBD1. The CDR3 runs to 14 residues. Per the germline V gene, CDR1 is LNHNV and CDR2 is YYDKDF (reference sequence). Trimming at V came to 6 bases and at J to 5 bases, leaving 5 bases not matched to a gene. CDR3 region: CATREDRGQTEAFF. The CDR3 DNA sequence: TGTGCCACCAGGGAGGACAGGGGGCAAACTGAAGCTTTCTTT.

This clone was observed a single time. The CDR3 DNA is TGTGCCTGCCATGTGGCAAGACAGGGCGGCTACACCTTC. Translated: CACHVARQGGYTF. The chain uses TRBV30 and TRBJ1-2; TRBD1 matches 7 bases. V lost 6 bases to trimming and J lost 8 bases; unmatched junction nucleotides: 12. The germline CDR1 and CDR2 sequences are GTSNPN and SVGIG (reference sequence). This CDR3 is 13 amino acids long.